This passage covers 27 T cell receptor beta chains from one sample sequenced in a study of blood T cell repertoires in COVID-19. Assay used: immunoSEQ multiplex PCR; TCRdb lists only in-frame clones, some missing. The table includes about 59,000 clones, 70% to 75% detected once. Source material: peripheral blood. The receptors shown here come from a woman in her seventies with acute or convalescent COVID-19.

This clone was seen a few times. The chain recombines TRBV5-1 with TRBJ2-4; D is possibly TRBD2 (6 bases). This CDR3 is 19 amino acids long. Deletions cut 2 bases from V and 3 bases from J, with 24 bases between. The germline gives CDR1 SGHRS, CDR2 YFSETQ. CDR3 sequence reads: CASSLYPLGLRSNKNIQYF. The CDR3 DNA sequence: TGCGCCAGCAGCTTATACCCATTGGGACTCAGAAGTAACAAAAACATTCAGTACTTC.

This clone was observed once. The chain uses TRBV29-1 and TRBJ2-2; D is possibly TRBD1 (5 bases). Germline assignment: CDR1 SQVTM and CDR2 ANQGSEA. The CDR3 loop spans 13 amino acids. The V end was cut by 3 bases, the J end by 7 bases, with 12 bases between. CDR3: CSVDRVWGGELFF. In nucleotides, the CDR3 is TGCAGCGTTGACAGGGTTTGGGGCGGGGAGCTGTTTTTT.

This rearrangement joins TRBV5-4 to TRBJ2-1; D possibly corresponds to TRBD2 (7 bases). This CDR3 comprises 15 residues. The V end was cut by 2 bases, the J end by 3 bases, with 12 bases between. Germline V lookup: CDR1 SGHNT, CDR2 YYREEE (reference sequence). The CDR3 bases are TGTGCCAGCAGCTTAGGGGGGGCGCACTACAATGAGCAGTTCTTC. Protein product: CASSLGGAHYNEQFF.

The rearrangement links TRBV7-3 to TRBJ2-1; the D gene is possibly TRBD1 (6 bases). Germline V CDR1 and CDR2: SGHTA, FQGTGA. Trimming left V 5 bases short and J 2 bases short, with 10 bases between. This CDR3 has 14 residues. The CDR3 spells CASSDRSTYNEQFF. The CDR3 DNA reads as TGTGCCAGCAGCGACAGGTCCACCTACAATGAGCAGTTCTTC.

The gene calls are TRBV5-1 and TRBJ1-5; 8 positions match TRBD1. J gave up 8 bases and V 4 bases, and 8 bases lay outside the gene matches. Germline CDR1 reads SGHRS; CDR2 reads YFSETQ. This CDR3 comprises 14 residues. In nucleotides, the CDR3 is TGCGCCAGCAGCCACGGACAGGGCCAAGAGCCCCAGCATTTT. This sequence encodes CASSHGQGQEPQHF.

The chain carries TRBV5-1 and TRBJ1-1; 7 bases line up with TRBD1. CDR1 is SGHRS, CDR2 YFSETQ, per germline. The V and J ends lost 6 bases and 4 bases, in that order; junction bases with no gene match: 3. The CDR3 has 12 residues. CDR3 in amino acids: CASTPGGTEAFF. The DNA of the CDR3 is TGCGCCAGCACCCCAGGGGGCACTGAAGCTTTCTTT.

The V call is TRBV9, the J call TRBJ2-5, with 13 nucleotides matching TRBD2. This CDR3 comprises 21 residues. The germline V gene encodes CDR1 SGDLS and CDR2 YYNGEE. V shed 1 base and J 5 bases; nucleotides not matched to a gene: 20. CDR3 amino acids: CASSVSSRRLAGGKIGETQYF. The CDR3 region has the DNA TGTGCCAGCAGCGTATCTAGCCGGAGACTAGCGGGGGGCAAAATCGGTGAGACCCAGTACTTC.

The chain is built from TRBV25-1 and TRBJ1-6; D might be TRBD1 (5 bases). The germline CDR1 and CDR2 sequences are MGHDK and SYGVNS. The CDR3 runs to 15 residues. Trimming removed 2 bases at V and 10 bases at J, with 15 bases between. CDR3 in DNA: TGTGCCAGCAGTGAAAAGGGGCGCTACCTATCACCCCTCCACTTT. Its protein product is CASSEKGRYLSPLHF.

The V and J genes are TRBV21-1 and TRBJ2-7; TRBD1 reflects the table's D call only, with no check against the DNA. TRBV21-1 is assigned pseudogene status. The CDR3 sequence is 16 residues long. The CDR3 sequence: CASSPRTTGAYYEQYV. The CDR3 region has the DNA TGTGCCAGCAGCCCTCGAACGACAGGAGCGTACTACGAGCAGTACGTC.

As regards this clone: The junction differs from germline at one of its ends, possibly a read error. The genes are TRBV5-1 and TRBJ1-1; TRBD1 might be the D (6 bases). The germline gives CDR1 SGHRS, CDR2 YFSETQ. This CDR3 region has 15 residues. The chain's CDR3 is CARSGGGGGNTEAFF. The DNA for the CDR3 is TGCGCCCGCAGCGGCGGGGGTGGGGGCAACACTGAAGCTTTCTTT.

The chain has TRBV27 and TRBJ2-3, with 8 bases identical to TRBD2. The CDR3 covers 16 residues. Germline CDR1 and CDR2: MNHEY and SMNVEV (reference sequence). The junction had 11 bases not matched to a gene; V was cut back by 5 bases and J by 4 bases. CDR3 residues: CASSRESGGVADTQYF. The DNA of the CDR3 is TGTGCCAGCAGTCGTGAAAGCGGGGGAGTGGCAGATACGCAGTATTTT.

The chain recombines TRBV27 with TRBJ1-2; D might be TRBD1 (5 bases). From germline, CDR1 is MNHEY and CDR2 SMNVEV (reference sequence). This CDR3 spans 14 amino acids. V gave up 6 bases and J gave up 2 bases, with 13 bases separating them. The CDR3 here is CASSHGAGNYGYTF. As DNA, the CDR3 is TGTGCCAGCAGCCACGGTGCAGGGAACTATGGCTACACCTTC.

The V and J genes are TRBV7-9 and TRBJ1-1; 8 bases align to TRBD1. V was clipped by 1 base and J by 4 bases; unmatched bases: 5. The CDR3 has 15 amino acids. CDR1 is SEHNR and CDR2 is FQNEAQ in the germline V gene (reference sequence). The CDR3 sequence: CASSLGAGGATEAFF. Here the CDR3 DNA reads TGTGCCAGCAGCTTAGGAGCAGGGGGCGCCACTGAAGCTTTCTTT.

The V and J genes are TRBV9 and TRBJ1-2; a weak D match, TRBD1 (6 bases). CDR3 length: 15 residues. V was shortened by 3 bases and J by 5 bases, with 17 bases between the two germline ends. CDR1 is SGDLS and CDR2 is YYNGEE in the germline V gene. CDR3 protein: CASSGQLQGVYGYTF. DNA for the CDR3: TGTGCCAGCAGCGGTCAGCTACAGGGAGTTTATGGCTACACCTTC.

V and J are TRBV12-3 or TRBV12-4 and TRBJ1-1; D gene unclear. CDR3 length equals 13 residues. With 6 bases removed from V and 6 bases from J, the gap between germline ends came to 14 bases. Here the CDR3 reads CASRPTGMAEAFF. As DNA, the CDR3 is TGTGCCAGCAGGCCGACGGGAATGGCTGAAGCTTTCTTT.

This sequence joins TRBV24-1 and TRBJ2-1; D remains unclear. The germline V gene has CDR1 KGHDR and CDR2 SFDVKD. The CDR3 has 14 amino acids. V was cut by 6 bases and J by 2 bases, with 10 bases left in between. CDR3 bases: TGTGCCACCAGTACCAGCGAACCCTACAATGAGCAGTTCTTC. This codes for CATSTSEPYNEQFF.

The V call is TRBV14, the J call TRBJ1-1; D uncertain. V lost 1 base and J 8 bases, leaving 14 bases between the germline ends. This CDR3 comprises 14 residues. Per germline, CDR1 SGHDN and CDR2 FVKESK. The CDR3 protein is CASSQGTRVGEAFF. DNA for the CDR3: TGTGCCAGCAGCCAAGGAACGCGGGTGGGGGAAGCTTTCTTT.

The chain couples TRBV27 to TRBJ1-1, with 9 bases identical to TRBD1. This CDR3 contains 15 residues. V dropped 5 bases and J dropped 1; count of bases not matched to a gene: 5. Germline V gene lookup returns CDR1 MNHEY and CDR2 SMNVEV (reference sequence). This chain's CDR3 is CASSLGTGRNTEAFF. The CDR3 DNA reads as TGTGCCAGCAGTCTCGGGACAGGGAGGAACACTGAAGCTTTCTTT.

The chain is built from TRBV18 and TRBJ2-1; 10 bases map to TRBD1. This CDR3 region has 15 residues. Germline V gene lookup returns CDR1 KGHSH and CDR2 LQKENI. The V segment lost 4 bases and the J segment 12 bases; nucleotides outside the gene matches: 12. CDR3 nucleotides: TGTGCCAGCTCACAACCGGGACAGGGGTCGTATGGGCAGTTCTTC. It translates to CASSQPGQGSYGQFF.

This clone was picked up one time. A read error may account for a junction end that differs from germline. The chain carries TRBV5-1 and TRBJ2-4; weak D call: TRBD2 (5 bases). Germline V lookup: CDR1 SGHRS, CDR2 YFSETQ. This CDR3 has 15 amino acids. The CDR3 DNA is TGCGCCAACAGCTTGGTATACGGGATTGGAAACATTCAGTACTTC. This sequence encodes CANSLVYGIGNIQYF.

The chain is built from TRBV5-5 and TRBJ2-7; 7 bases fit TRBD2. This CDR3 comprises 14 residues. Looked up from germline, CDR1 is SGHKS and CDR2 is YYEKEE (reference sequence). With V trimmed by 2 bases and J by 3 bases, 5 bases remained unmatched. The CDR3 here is CASSLWGGDYEQYF. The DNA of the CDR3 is TGTGCCAGCAGCTTATGGGGGGGAGACTACGAGCAGTACTTC.

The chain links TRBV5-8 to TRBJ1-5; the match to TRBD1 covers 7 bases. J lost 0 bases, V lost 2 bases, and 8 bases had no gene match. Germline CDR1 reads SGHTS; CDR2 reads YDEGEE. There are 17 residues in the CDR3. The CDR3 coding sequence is TGTGCCAGCAGCTTTAATAGAGGGGGCTATAGCAATCAGCCCCAGCATTTT. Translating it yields CASSFNRGGYSNQPQHF.

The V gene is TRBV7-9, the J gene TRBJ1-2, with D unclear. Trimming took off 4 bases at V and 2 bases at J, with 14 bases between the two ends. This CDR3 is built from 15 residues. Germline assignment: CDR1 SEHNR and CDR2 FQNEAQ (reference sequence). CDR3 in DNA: TGTGCCAGCAGCTCTGTGGGGAGAAGAAACTATGGCTACACCTTC. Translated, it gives CASSSVGRRNYGYTF.

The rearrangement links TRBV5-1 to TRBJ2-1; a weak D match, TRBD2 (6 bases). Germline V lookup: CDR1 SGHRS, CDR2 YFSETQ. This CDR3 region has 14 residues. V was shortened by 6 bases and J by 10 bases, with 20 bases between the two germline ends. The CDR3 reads CASTLGAGKSEQFF. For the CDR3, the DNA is TGCGCCAGCACCTTAGGGGCGGGGAAGAGCGAGCAGTTCTTC.

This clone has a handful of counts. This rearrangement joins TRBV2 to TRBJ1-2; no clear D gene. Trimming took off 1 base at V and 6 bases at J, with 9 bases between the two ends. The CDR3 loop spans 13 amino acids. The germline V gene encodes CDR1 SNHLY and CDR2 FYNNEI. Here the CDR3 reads CASSEGGSHGYTF. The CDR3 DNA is TGTGCCAGCAGTGAAGGAGGGAGTCATGGCTACACCTTC.

The CDR3 nucleotides read TGTGCCAGCAGAACTGAAACAGGGGGCGGTGTGTTGTACACTGAAGCTTTCTTT. Translated: CASRTETGGGVLYTEAFF. The chain couples TRBV5-6 to TRBJ1-1; TRBD1 matches 9 bases. In germline, CDR1 is SGHDT, CDR2 YYEEEE. V was clipped by 5 bases and J by 3 bases; unmatched bases: 17. This CDR3 is 18 amino acids long.

The CDR3 DNA sequence: TGTGCCAGCAGTTATTCAGGTGGCTACACCTTC. Its protein is CASSYSGGYTF. This chain joins TRBV12-3 or TRBV12-4 and TRBJ1-2; D is uncertain. V lost 4 bases to trimming and J lost 7 bases, with 7 bases between them. The length of the CDR3 is 11 residues.